This entry describes one TCR beta chain. Using immunoSEQ multiplex PCR, the repertoire was profiled, and TCRdb retains in-frame clones only, with some absent. The sample has about 60,000 clones; roughly nine tenths are singletons. The sample belongs to a study of OX40 agonist ivuxolimab in advanced cancers. Germline V gene data show CDR1 as SQVTM and CDR2 as ANQGSEA. The CDR3 loop spans 11 amino acids. J was trimmed by 7 bases and V by 6 bases; bases with no gene match: 0. This sequence joins TRBV29-1 and TRBJ2-1; TRBD1 matches 10 bases. This receptor was taken from an adult with an advanced solid tumor such as melanoma, head and neck, liver or kidney cancer. This specimen was CD4+ or CD8+ T cells sorted from blood, taken in a trial of the OX40 agonist ivuxolimab. The CDR3 sequence: CSVGQGNEQFF. DNA of the CDR3: TGCAGCGTGGGACAGGGGAATGAGCAGTTCTTC.